This T cell receptor (beta chain) was recovered during a study of T cells after yellow fever vaccination. Study at large: Fractions with few cells were prepared using SMART-Seq v4 Ultra Low Input.

Study findings and constraints: Secondary responses were weaker yet peaked faster, day 5 versus 15. Primary-vaccination clones mostly resurfaced post-booster (about 95% CD4, more than 85% CD8).

5'RACE template switching added a universal primer site and UMIs to TCR cDNA. TCRdb passed the 5' RACE reads through MiXCR, listing each CDR3 protein once. The sample lists some 160,000 distinct CDR3 sequences, roughly a tenth occurring once. CDR1 SQVTM and CDR2 ANQGSEA come from the germline V gene. The V gene lost 4 bases and the J gene lost 3 bases, with 12 bases spanning the gap. The length of the CDR3 is 13 residues. The table lists this clonotype with a few counts. Its antigen is not known. Here the sequenced sample was CD8+ T cells sorted from PBMCs, taken 45 days after the yellow fever booster vaccination. The clonotype was recovered from a man aged 18 to 29 who received the YFV17D yellow fever vaccine. This sequence joins TRBV29-1 and TRBJ1-2; D is undetermined. Written as DNA, the CDR3 is TGCAGCGTTGTCACGGGATTGGACTATGGCTACACCTTC. Translating gives CSVVTGLDYGYTF.